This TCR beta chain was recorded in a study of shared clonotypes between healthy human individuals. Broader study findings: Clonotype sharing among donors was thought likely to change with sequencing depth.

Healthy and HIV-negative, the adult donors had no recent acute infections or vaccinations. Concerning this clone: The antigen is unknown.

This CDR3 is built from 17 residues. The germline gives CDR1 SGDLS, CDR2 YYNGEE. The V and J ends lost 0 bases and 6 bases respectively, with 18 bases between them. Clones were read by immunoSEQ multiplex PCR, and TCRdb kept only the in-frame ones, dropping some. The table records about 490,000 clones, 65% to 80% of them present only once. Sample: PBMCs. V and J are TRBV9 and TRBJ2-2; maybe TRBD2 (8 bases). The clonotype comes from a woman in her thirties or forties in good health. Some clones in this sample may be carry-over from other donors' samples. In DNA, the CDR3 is TGTGCCAGCAGCGTAGCGGGAGGGGGCCAGGGCGCCGGGGAGCTGTTTTTT. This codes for CASSVAGGGQGAGELFF.